Reported below is one T cell receptor beta chain. Its specificity is not known. Some clones are missing from TCRdb's copy, which holds only in-frame ones; the method was immunoSEQ multiplex PCR. The table lists over 55,000 clones, roughly 84% of them singletons, with approximately 0.75% in the top ten. The record originates from a study of OX40 agonist ivuxolimab in advanced cancers. The overall study: The treatment was a fully human IgG2 OX40 agonist, ivuxolimab. General study results and limits: Antigens targeted by the expanded peripheral T cells were not determined. Some nonresponders also had low normalized T-cell clonal expansion. Compared with others, partial responders at 0.1-3.0 mg/kg displayed clonal expansion among the lowest.

The material was CD4+ or CD8+ T cells sorted from blood, obtained in a trial of the OX40 agonist ivuxolimab. The sequence came from an adult with an advanced solid tumor such as melanoma, head and neck, liver or kidney cancer.

The CDR3 reads CASSLFSPGGSNYGYTF. CDR3 coding DNA: TGTGCCAGCAGCTTGTTCTCCCCCGGGGGCTCTAACTATGGCTACACCTTC. V gene TRBV5-4 combines with J gene TRBJ1-2; D is perhaps TRBD1 (6 bases). The CDR3 totals 17 residues. V lost 1 base and J 0 bases, leaving 16 bases between the germline ends. Germline CDR1 reads SGHNT; CDR2 reads YYREEE (reference sequence). Full variable domain (rest looked up from reference TRBV5-4 and TRBJ1-2): ETGVTQSPTHLIKTRGQQVTLRCSSQSGHNTVSWYQQALGQGPQFIFQYYREEENGRGNFPPRFSGLQFPNYSSELNVNALELDDSALYLCASSLFSPGGSNYGYTFGSGTRLTVV.